This T cell receptor beta chain originates from a study of T-cell reconstitution after alpha-beta-depleted transplantation in children (dated by TCRdb to 2015 to 2016). A note on the overall study: Using TCR repertoire profiling, the study quantitatively followed how T-cell immune reconstitution unfolded in children after TCRalphabeta/CD19-depleted allogeneic hematopoietic cell transplantation.

Libraries were built with PCR. Instrument on record: Illumina HiSeq 2500. TCR libraries were prepared with molecular barcoding, using unique molecular identifiers to normalize TCRbeta repertoire quantification. TCRdb ran its own pipeline on the public reads, namely fastp trimming at Q25 and MiXCR clone calling, and kept in-frame beta chains. CDR3 protein duplicates are merged, each entry listing the most common genes and DNA. For this sample there are under 850,000 distinct CDR3 sequences; around 14% appear just once. The ten largest make up about 0.79% of the sample. The sample's treatment or condition label, decoded: allogeneic hematopoietic cell transplantation with graft depleted of TCRalphabeta T cells and CD19 B cells. TCRalphabeta/CD19-depleted allogeneic hematopoietic cell grafts were given to the transplant recipients, all of whom were children. Worth noting for this clonotype: Its specific antigen is unknown. Base qualities were left out, and no much larger clone turns up one base away.

The research as a whole found: The apparently early alphabetaT-cell count recovery about two months after transplant was reportedly dependent on only several hundred rapidly expanded clones derived from non-depleted graft cells. Over the following months the frequencies of hyperexpanded clones went down, and after one year T-cell counts and TCRbeta diversity were mostly credited to newly produced T cells. In some patients, high TCRbeta diversity at day 60 was attributed to recipient T cells and intrathymic progenitors that had survived conditioning.

The CDR3 goes from the cysteine to the phenylalanine over 16 residues. Only the CDR3 DNA stays, 48 bases, in frame from base 1. Germline trimming amounts to 1 base on V and 2 bases on J, with 4 as the count of junction bases outside the gene matches. Looking up the germline V gene yields CDR1 SGHVS and CDR2 FQNEAQ. This receptor chain uses TRBV7-8 and TRBJ2-3; TRBD2 aligns with 9 central bases. The starting material was PBMCs, obtained before TCRalphabeta/CD19-depleted stem cell transplant. The TCR sequence derives from a girl under 10 years old with congenital amegakaryocytic thrombocytopenia, due to receive a stem cell transplant. The sequenced DNA is TGTGCCAGCAGCTTAGGGACTAGCGTAGCCACAGATACGCAGTATTTT. Its product reads: CASSLGTSVATDTQYF.